Included here is one T cell receptor (beta chain) sequence, with context. Antigen specificity is unknown. V lost 1 base, J lost 0 bases, and 6 bases lay in between. The CDR3 is 15 amino acids. CDR1 is SGHTA, CDR2 FQGTGA, per germline. These data belong to a study of vaccination effects on CD4 cells after COVID-19. Study background: It was a median of 72 days after the second dose that post-vaccine samples were obtained.

The table came from immunoSEQ multiplex PCR; TCRdb's copy has only in-frame clones and leaves some out. This repertoire shows approximately 74,000 clones, 60% to 80% found once; its top ten account for about 1%. Findings and limits, study-wide: The vaccine-induced clones of healthy vaccinees included only 1 of 255 that cross-reacted with common cold coronaviruses. In the late period after vaccination, infection- and vaccine-induced clones contracted markedly.

Expansion of antigen-specific CD4+ T cells with viral peptide pools was carried out by the ViraFEST assay before sequencing. Culture lasted 10 days before CD4+ T cell isolation. Either the BNT162b2 or mRNA-1273 vaccine was given to participants in two doses. People in the vaccine group had not been infected with SARS-CoV-2 before, and their nucleocapsid antibodies were negative. This sample comprised CD4+ T cells from PBMCs cultured with HCoV-OC43 spike peptides, obtained after COVID-19 vaccination. Indicated subset: HCoV-OC43 spike overlapping peptide pool stimulation. The chain couples TRBV7-3 to TRBJ2-2; D might be TRBD2 (6 bases). The sequence derives from a human donor who received a COVID-19 vaccine. CDR3 residues: CASSLSGANTGELFF. CDR3 in DNA: TGTGCCAGCAGCTTAAGCGGGGCGAACACCGGGGAGCTGTTTTTT. The complete variable domain, with remaining parts taken from reference TRBV7-3 and TRBJ2-2, reads GAGVSQTPSNKVTEKGKYVELRCDPISGHTALYWYRQSLGQGPEFLIYFQGTGAADDSGLPNDRFFAVRPEGSVSTLKIQRTERGDSAVYLCASSLSGANTGELFFGEGSRLTVL.